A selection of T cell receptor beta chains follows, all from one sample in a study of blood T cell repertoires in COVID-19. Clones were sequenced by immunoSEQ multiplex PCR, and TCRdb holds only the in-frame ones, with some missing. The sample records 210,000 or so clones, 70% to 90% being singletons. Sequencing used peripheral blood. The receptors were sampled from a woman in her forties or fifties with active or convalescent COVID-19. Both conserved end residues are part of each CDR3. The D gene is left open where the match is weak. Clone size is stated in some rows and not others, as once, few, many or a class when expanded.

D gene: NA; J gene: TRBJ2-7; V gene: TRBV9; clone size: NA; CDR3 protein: CASSVGDGTYEQYF; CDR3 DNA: TGTGCCAGCAGCGTAGGCGACGGGACCTACGAGCAGTACTTC
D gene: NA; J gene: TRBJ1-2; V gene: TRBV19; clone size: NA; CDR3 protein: CASSMQQGSYGYTF; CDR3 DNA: TGTGCCAGTAGTATGCAGCAGGGGAGCTATGGCTACACCTTC
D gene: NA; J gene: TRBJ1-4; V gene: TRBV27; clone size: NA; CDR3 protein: CASSPSRVSSWEKLFF; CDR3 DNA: TGTGCCAGCAGTCCCAGTCGGGTCTCATCGTGGGAAAAACTGTTTTTT
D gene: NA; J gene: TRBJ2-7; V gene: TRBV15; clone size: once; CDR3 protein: CATSRGYASLVDEQYF; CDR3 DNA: TGTGCCACCAGCAGAGGTTACGCGAGTTTGGTCGACGAGCAGTACTTC
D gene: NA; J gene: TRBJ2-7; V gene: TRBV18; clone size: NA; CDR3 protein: CASSPNSYRSSYEQYF; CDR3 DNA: TGTGCCAGCTCACCTAACAGCTACCGAAGCTCCTACGAGCAGTACTTC
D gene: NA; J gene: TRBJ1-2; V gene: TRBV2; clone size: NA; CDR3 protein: CASSPGNYGYTF; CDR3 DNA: TGTGCCAGCAGCCCAGGGAACTATGGCTACACCTTC
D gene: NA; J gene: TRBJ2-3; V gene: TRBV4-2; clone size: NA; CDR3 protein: CASSQERGSDTQYF; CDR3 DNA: TGTGCCAGCAGCCAAGAAAGGGGGTCAGATACGCAGTATTTT
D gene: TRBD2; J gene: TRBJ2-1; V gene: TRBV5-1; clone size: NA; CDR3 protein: CASSVTSGTNNEQFF; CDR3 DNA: TGCGCCAGCAGCGTTACTAGCGGGACCAACAATGAGCAGTTCTTC
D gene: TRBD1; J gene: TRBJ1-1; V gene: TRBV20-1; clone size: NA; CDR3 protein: CSASPTGKGFMNTEAFF; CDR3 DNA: TGCAGTGCTAGTCCGACAGGGAAGGGGTTCATGAACACTGAAGCTTTCTTT
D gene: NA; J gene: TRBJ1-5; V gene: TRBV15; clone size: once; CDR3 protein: CATSRDLRSNQPQHF; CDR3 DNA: TGTGCCACCAGCAGAGATTTACGGAGCAATCAGCCCCAGCATTTT
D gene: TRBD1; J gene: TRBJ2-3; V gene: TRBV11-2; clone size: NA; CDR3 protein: CASSRPGDRADTQYF; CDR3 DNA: TGTGCCAGCAGCCGTCCCGGGGACAGGGCAGATACGCAGTATTTT
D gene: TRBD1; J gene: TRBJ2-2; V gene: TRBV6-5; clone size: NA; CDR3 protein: CASSSRDRNTGELFF; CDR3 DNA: TGTGCCAGCAGTTCCCGGGACAGAAACACCGGGGAGCTGTTTTTT
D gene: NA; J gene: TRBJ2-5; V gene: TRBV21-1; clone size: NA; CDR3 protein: CASLNRGETQYF; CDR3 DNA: TGTGCCAGCCTTAATCGGGGGGAGACCCAGTACTTC
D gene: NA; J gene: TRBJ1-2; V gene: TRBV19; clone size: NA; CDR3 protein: CASTLGERQVYGYTF; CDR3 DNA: TGTGCCAGCACCTTAGGGGAGCGACAGGTCTATGGCTACACCTTC
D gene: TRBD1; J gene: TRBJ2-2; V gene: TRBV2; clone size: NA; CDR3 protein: CASSLRQGGGGELFF; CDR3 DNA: TGTGCCAGCAGCCTACGACAGGGGGGAGGCGGGGAGCTGTTTTTT
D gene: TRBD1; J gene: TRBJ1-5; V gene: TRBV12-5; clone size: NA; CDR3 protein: CASGSDRVGQPQHF; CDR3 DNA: TGTGCTAGTGGTTCTGACAGGGTGGGTCAGCCCCAGCATTTT
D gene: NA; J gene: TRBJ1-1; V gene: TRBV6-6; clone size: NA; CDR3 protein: CASTRVNTEAFF; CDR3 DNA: TGTGCCAGCACCCGGGTGAACACTGAAGCTTTCTTT
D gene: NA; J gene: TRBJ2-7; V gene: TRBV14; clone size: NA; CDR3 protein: CASSQDGTFPYEQYF; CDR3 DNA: TGTGCCAGCAGCCAAGATGGGACTTTTCCCTACGAGCAGTACTTC
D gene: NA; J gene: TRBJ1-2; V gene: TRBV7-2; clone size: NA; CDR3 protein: CASSLVVWGANYGYTF; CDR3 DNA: TGTGCCAGCAGCTTAGTCGTTTGGGGGGCTAACTATGGCTACACCTTC
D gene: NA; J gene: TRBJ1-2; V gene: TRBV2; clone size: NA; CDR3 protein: CASSDVAYGDCAF; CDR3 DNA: TGTGCCAGCAGTGACGTTGCCTACGGTGACTGCGCCTTC
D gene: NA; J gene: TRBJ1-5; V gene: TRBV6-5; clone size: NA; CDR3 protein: CASSSTGYQPQHF; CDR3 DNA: TGTGCCAGCAGTTCTACAGGGTATCAGCCCCAGCATTTT
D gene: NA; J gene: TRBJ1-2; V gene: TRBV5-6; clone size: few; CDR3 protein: CASSLGLLSGYTF; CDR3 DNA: TGTGCCAGCAGCTTGGGTCTACTGAGTGGCTACACCTTC
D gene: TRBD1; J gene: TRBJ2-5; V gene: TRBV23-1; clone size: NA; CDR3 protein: CASSPHLPRDREETQYF; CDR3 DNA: TGCGCCAGCAGTCCTCACCTTCCCCGGGACAGGGAAGAGACCCAGTACTTC
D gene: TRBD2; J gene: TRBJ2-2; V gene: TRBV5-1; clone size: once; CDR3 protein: CASRLSGGPNTGELFF; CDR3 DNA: TGCGCCAGTCGCCTTAGCGGGGGACCGAACACCGGGGAGCTGTTTTTT
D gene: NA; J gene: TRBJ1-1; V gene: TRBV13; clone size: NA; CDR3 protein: CASSFSGVAEAFF; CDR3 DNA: TGTGCCAGCAGCTTTTCGGGAGTAGCTGAAGCTTTCTTT
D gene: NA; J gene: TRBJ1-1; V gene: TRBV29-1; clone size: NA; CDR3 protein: CSVVPQKMNTEAFF; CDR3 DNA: TGCAGCGTTGTTCCTCAGAAAATGAACACTGAAGCTTTCTTT
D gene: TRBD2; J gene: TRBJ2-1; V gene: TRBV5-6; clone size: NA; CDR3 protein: CASSSLAGAGNEQFF; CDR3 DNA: TGTGCCAGCAGCTCCCTAGCGGGAGCCGGGAATGAGCAGTTCTTC
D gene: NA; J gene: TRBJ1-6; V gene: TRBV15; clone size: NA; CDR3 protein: CATSRETGTLHF; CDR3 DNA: TGTGCCACCAGCAGAGAAACGGGAACCCTCCACTTT
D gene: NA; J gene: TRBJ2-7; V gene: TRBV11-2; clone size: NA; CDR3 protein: CASSFTGLGLSYEQYF; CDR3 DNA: TGTGCCAGCAGCTTTACGGGACTGGGGCTGTCCTACGAGCAGTACTTC
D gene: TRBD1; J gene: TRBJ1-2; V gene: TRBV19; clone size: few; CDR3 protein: CATLDRQGGNYGYTF; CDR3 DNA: TGTGCCACCCTAGACCGACAGGGAGGCAACTATGGCTACACCTTC
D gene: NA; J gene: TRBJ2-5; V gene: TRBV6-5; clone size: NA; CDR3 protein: CASSSTGKTQYF; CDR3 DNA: TGTGCCAGCAGTTCTACAGGGAAGACCCAGTACTTC
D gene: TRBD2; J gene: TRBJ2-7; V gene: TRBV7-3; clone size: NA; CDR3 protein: CASSPTGGTIYEQYF; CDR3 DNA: TGTGCCAGCAGCCCCACGGGGGGAACTATCTACGAGCAGTACTTC
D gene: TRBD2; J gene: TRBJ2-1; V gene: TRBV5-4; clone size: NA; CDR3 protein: CASSLFSGSNEQFF; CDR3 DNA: TGTGCCAGCAGCTTGTTTAGCGGGAGCAATGAGCAGTTCTTC
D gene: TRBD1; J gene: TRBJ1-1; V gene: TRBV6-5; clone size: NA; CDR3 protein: CASSYQGTANTEAFF; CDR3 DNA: TGTGCCAGCAGTTACCAAGGGACAGCGAACACTGAAGCTTTCTTT
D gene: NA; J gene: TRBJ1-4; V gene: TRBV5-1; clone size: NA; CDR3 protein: CASSLDGANEKLFF; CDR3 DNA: TGCGCCAGCAGCTTGGACGGAGCTAATGAAAAACTGTTTTTT
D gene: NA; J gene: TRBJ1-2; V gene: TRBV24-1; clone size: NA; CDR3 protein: CATSGTESYGYTF; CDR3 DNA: TGTGCCACCAGTGGCACAGAAAGCTATGGCTACACCTTC
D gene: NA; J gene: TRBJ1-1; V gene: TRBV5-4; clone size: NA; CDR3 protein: CASSSQVNTEAFF; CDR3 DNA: TGTGCCAGCAGCTCTCAGGTGAACACTGAAGCTTTCTTT
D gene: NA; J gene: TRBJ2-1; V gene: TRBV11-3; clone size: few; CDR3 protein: CASSLHSRNEQFF; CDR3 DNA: TGTGCCAGCAGCTTACACAGTAGGAATGAGCAGTTCTTC
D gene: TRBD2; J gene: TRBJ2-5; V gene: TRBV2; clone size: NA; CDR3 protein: CASSERTSGIGETQYF; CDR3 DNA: TGTGCCAGCAGTGAAAGGACTAGCGGGATAGGAGAGACCCAGTACTTC
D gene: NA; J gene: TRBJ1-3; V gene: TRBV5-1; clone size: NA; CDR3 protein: CASSLAPGTSGNTIYF; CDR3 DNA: TGCGCCAGCAGCTTGGCCCCAGGGACATCTGGAAACACCATATATTTT
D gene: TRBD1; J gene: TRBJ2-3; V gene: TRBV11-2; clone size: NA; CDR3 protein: CASSWGTGGTDTQYF; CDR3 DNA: TGTGCCAGCAGCTGGGGGACAGGGGGTACAGATACGCAGTATTTT
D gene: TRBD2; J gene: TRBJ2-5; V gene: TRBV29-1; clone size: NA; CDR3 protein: CSARGRADEETQYF; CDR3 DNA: TGCAGCGCGCGCGGGAGGGCAGATGAAGAGACCCAGTACTTC
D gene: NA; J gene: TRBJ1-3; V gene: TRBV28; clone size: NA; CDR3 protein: CASRDGGANGNTIYF; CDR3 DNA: TGTGCCAGCAGGGACGGGGGTGCCAATGGAAACACCATATATTTT
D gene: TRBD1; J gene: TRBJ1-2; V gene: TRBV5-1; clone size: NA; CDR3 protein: CASSPTGGIYGYTF; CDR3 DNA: TGCGCCAGCAGCCCGACAGGGGGCATCTATGGCTACACCTTC
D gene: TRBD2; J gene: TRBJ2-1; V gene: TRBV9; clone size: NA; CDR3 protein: CASSVAGAGGRYNEQFF; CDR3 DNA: TGTGCCAGCAGCGTAGCTGGGGCGGGAGGGCGCTACAATGAGCAGTTCTTC
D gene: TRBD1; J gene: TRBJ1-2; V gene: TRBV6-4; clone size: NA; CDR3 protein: CASSVNPSGTAYGYTF; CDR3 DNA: TGTGCCAGCAGTGTTAATCCCTCCGGGACAGCCTATGGCTACACCTTC
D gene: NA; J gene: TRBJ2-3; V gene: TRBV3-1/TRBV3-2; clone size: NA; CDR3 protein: CASSQGRSTKTSTDTQYF; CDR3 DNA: TGTGCCAGCAGCCAAGGTCGGTCAACCAAAACTAGCACAGATACGCAGTATTTT
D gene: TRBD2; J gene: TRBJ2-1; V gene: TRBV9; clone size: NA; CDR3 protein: CASSPRGLAVYNEQFF; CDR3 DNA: TGTGCCAGCAGCCCCCGAGGACTAGCGGTCTACAATGAGCAGTTCTTC
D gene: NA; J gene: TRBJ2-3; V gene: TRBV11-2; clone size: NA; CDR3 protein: CATRVARDTDTQYF; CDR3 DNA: TGTGCCACCCGGGTTGCGAGGGACACAGATACGCAGTATTTT
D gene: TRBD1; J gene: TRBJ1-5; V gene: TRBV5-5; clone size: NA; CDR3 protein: CASSLAGTGGNQPQHF; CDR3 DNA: TGTGCCAGCAGCTTGGCCGGGACAGGGGGCAATCAGCCCCAGCATTTT
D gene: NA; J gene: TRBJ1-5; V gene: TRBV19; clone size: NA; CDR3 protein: CASSIRGSNQPQHF; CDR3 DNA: TGTGCCAGTAGTATAAGGGGTAGCAATCAGCCCCAGCATTTT